This T cell receptor (beta chain) was recorded in a study of T cells after yellow fever vaccination. Study results and caveats: After the booster, 96% of CD4 and 88% of CD8 primary-response clones were re-detected.

They built TCR cDNA with 5'RACE template switching, a step that put in a universal primer site and UMIs. TCRdb fed the 5' RACE reads into MiXCR, producing one record per CDR3 protein. The data contain 550,000 or so distinct CDR3 sequences, 15% to 20% of them seen just once; the ten biggest clones take up approximately 14%. This clonotype was seen a handful of times. The antigen is not known. Specimen: PBMCs, collected 15 days after the yellow fever booster vaccination. The TCR originated in a man younger than 40 who received the YFV17D yellow fever vaccine.

CDR3 region: CSASTGTSGPNEQFF. CDR3 bases: TGCAGTGCTTCCACCGGGACTAGCGGCCCCAATGAGCAGTTCTTC. This chain joins TRBV20-1 and TRBJ2-1; TRBD2 agrees at 11 bases. CDR1 and CDR2 (germline): DFQATT, SNEGSKA (reference sequence). V shed 5 bases and J 6 bases; nucleotides not matched to a gene: 9. CDR3 length: 15 amino acids.